Listed here are 19 T cell receptor beta chains from one sample, sequenced in a study of cytomegalovirus exposure and HLA in healthy donors. PCR amplification relied on 60 Vbeta primers (plus 13 Jbeta primers). Sequenced by immunoSEQ multiplex PCR; TCRdb stores in-frame clones only, minus some. The sample gives some 150,000 clones, 70% to 80% of which show up once; less than 8.5% is in the top ten. Sequenced input: PBMCs. These receptors originate from a man under 40 in good health and CMV-seropositive.

The rearrangement links TRBV29-1 to TRBJ1-1; 8 nucleotides line up with TRBD1. From germline, CDR1 is SQVTM and CDR2 ANQGSEA. The length of the CDR3 is 13 residues. J was trimmed by 0 bases and V by 7 bases; bases with no gene match: 4. CDR3 bases: TGCAGCGCCCGGGACAGGATGAACACTGAAGCTTTCTTT. It translates to CSARDRMNTEAFF.

V is TRBV7-2 and J is TRBJ1-2; TRBD1 is a possible D gene (6 bases). Trimming stripped 5 bases from V and 2 bases from J, with 12 bases between. This CDR3 comprises 14 residues. Germline loops: CDR1 SGHTA, CDR2 FQGNSA. CDR3: CASSRPGQNYGYTF. The CDR3 region has the DNA TGTGCCAGCAGCCGACCGGGACAAAACTATGGCTACACCTTC.

The chain carries TRBV21-1 and TRBJ1-5; the listed D gene, TRBD1, was not tested against the DNA. TRBV21-1 is shown as a pseudogene. The CDR3 contains 15 residues. CDR3 coding DNA: TGTGCCAGCAGCCCCCGGACAGGGGTAAATCAGCCCCAGCATTTT. This gives the protein CASSPRTGVNQPQHF.

This clone occurred once. V gene TRBV4-1 combines with J gene TRBJ2-3, with 9 positions matching TRBD1. Germline V gives CDR1 MGHRA, CDR2 YSYEKL. The length of the CDR3 is 17 residues. Trimming removed 0 bases from V and 1 base from J; junction bases left unmatched: 5. CDR3 region: CASSQEQDRGGTDTQYF. The CDR3 DNA follows: TGCGCCAGCAGCCAAGAGCAAGACAGGGGGGGCACAGATACGCAGTATTTT.

This rearrangement joins TRBV23-1 to TRBJ2-1; 11 positions match TRBD2. TRBV23-1 is sorted into the ORF group, with uncertain function. The CDR3 is 17 amino acids. V lost 8 bases and J lost 6; bases outside the gene matches: 15. CDR3 in DNA: TGCGCCAGCCTAGCGGGAGGCGCCGGTCAGTTGTGCAATGAGCAGTTCTTC. Its translation: CASLAGGAGQLCNEQFF.

The chain couples TRBV6-5 to TRBJ2-1; TRBD2 might be the D (6 bases). The germline V gene encodes CDR1 MNHEY and CDR2 SVGAGI. V dropped 5 bases and J dropped 4 bases, with 12 bases sitting between them. This CDR3 region has 14 residues. The DNA for the CDR3 is TGTGCCAGCAGTCAAGGGACTTCTTACAATGAGCAGTTCTTC. Translation: CASSQGTSYNEQFF.

The chain combines TRBV27 with TRBJ1-4; D gene ambiguous. V was trimmed by 3 bases and J by 0 bases, leaving 11 bases between them. CDR1 and CDR2 (germline): MNHEY, SMNVEV (reference sequence). This CDR3 spans 16 amino acids. CDR3 coding DNA: TGTGCCAGCAGTTTCGCAGGCGTTGCAACTAATGAAAAACTGTTTTTT. Encoded protein: CASSFAGVATNEKLFF.

V gene TRBV7-2 combines with J gene TRBJ2-6; unclear D gene. V was trimmed by 5 bases and J by 0 bases, leaving 14 bases between them. The CDR3 has 17 residues. Germline CDR1 is SGHTA and CDR2 is FQGNSA. The CDR3 here is CASSLTRLSSGANVLTF. The CDR3 DNA reads TGTGCCAGCAGCCTCACTCGGTTATCCTCTGGGGCCAACGTCCTGACTTTC. The full variable domain, rest sourced from reference TRBV7-2 and TRBJ2-6, is GAGVSQSPSNKVTEKGKDVELRCDPISGHTALYWYRQSLGQGLEFLIYFQGNSAPDKSGLPSDRFSAERTGGSVSTLTIQRTQQEDSAVYLCASSLTRLSSGANVLTFGAGSRLTVL.

The chain recombines TRBV4-3 with TRBJ2-7, with D unclear. The CDR3 length is 13 residues. V lost 0 bases and J 5 bases, leaving 8 bases between the germline ends. Germline V gene data show CDR1 as LGHNA and CDR2 as YSLEER. CDR3 coding DNA: TGCGCCAGCAGCCAAGAGAGCGCAAACGAGCAGTACTTC. Residues: CASSQESANEQYF.

This clone came up a few times. J is TRBJ1-1 and V is TRBV7-8, with 10 positions matching TRBD1. V lost 9 bases, J lost 1 base, and 5 bases stayed unmatched. The germline V gene encodes CDR1 SGHVS and CDR2 FQNEAQ. The CDR3 totals 14 residues. Here the CDR3 DNA reads TGTGCCAGTTGGACAGGGGGTCCGAACACTGAAGCTTTCTTT. The encoded protein is CASWTGGPNTEAFF.

V gene TRBV27 combines with J gene TRBJ1-5; TRBD1 aligns across 12 bases. Germline V gene sequence: CDR1 MNHEY, CDR2 SMNVEV (reference sequence). V lost 4 bases to trimming and J lost 2 bases; unmatched junction nucleotides: 12. The CDR3 sequence is 19 residues long. Here the CDR3 reads CASSYDGTGGHGGNQPQHF. For the CDR3, the DNA is TGTGCCAGCAGTTACGACGGGACAGGGGGCCATGGAGGCAATCAGCCCCAGCATTTT.

This sequence joins TRBV6-1 and TRBJ1-2; 7 positions match TRBD1. CDR3 length equals 14 residues. CDR1 is MNHNS and CDR2 is SASEGT in the germline V gene. V gave up 4 bases and J gave up 0 bases; unmatched junction bases: 2. The CDR3 reads CASSAGTANYGYTF. Here the CDR3 DNA reads TGTGCCAGCAGTGCTGGGACAGCTAACTATGGCTACACCTTC.

The chain links TRBV5-1 to TRBJ1-1; TRBD1 matches at 9 bases. Germline CDR1 is SGHRS and CDR2 is YFSETQ. J was trimmed by 7 bases and V by 3 bases; bases with no gene match: 1. The CDR3 loop spans 12 amino acids. CDR3 sequence reads: CASSWGQGEAFF. The CDR3 nucleotides read TGCGCCAGCAGCTGGGGACAGGGTGAAGCTTTCTTT.

V and J are TRBV27 and TRBJ2-5, with TRBD2 as a possible D gene (6 bases). Germline V gene data show CDR1 as MNHEY and CDR2 as SMNVEV (reference sequence). V lost 8 bases, J lost 5 bases, and 18 bases lay in between. CDR3 length: 14 amino acids. CDR3 nucleotide sequence: TGTGCCAGCGGGGGTGGGGCGGGAATGGAGACCCAGTACTTC. Translating gives CASGGGAGMETQYF.

The chain links TRBV19 to TRBJ2-1; 11 bases are a match to TRBD2. V trimming: 5 bases; J trimming: 16 bases; junction bases outside the gene matches: 13. Germline CDR1 is LNHDA and CDR2 is SQIVND (reference sequence). This CDR3 has 14 amino acids. CDR3 bases: TGTGCCAGTAGTCCCGGTCCTCTAGCGGGAGGCTACTTCTTC. This translates into CASSPGPLAGGYFF.

V is TRBV28 and J is TRBJ1-1; D remains unclear. V lost 5 bases, J lost 4 bases, and 17 bases lay in between. The CDR3 length is 15 residues. Germline V gene data show CDR1 as MDHEN and CDR2 as SYDVKM. This chain's CDR3 is CASSPPRGYGTEAFF. DNA for the CDR3: TGTGCCAGCAGTCCCCCTCGAGGCTATGGCACTGAAGCTTTCTTT.

This clone came up a few times. V gene TRBV7-2 combines with J gene TRBJ1-1; 7 nucleotides line up with TRBD1. The germline gives CDR1 SGHTA, CDR2 FQGNSA. This CDR3 contains 16 residues. V lost 1 base, J lost 1 base, and 6 bases stayed unmatched. This CDR3 is CASSLGSDRRNTEAFF. CDR3 sequence (DNA): TGTGCCAGCAGCTTAGGGTCGGACAGGCGGAACACTGAAGCTTTCTTT. The full variable domain, its missing parts supplied by reference TRBV7-2 and TRBJ1-1, is GAGVSQSPSNKVTEKGKDVELRCDPISGHTALYWYRQSLGQGLEFLIYFQGNSAPDKSGLPSDRFSAERTGGSVSTLTIQRTQQEDSAVYLCASSLGSDRRNTEAFFGQGTRLTVV.

The V and J genes are TRBV7-9 and TRBJ2-6, with D maybe TRBD2 (5 bases). Trimming removed 1 base from V and 0 bases from J, with 7 bases in between. The germline V gene has CDR1 SEHNR and CDR2 FQNEAQ (reference sequence). The CDR3 sequence is 16 residues long. As DNA, the CDR3 is TGTGCCAGCAGCTTAGACAGCGGCTCTGGGGCCAACGTCCTGACTTTC. Translated, it gives CASSLDSGSGANVLTF.

This chain joins TRBV2 and TRBJ2-5; D is undetermined. The CDR3 runs to 14 residues. The germline gives CDR1 SNHLY, CDR2 FYNNEI. Between the trimmed V and J ends, which lost 4 bases and 5 bases, there was a span of 14 bases. Here the CDR3 DNA reads TGTGCCAGCAGTGTCGGCCTACCACAGGAGACCCAGTACTTC. It specifies CASSVGLPQETQYF.